The 10 T cell receptor beta chains presented below share a single source sample, sequenced in a study of T-cell memory formation after mild COVID-19. Using its own MiXCR run on the 5' RACE reads, TCRdb lists one record per CDR3 protein. The sample consists of some 440,000 distinct CDR3 sequences, roughly 25% of them appearing once. Sample: PBMCs or a T cell subset sorted from them (not recorded which). These receptor sequences come from an adult woman who had mild COVID-19 (a few samples of this study predate the infection). Cell type and time point are not known.

This sequence joins TRBV18 and TRBJ2-7; a weak D match, TRBD1 (5 bases). Germline CDR1 KGHSH, CDR2 LQKENI. The ends were cut back, 4 bases at V and 2 bases at J, with 9 bases in the middle. The length of the CDR3 is 13 residues. CDR3: CASSQTAAYEQYF. The DNA for the CDR3 is TGTGCCAGCTCACAGACAGCCGCCTACGAGCAGTACTTC.

The rearrangement joins TRBV2 to TRBJ1-4, with 9 bases fitting TRBD1. The CDR3 totals 14 residues. Germline V lookup: CDR1 SNHLY, CDR2 FYNNEI. V was clipped by 8 bases and J by 0 bases; unmatched bases: 1. The CDR3 DNA sequence: TGTGCCAGCGGACAGGGGACAACTAATGAAAAACTGTTTTTT. It translates to CASGQGTTNEKLFF.

The chain combines TRBV5-1 with TRBJ2-1; the D is unclear. CDR1 and CDR2 (germline): SGHRS, YFSETQ. CDR3 length equals 14 residues. The V end lost 2 bases, the J end lost 7 bases, and 13 bases lay between the germline ends. DNA of the CDR3: TGCGCCAGCAGCTTACAGCCCGGAGTTAATGAGCAGTTCTTC. It yields the protein CASSLQPGVNEQFF.

The chain recombines TRBV20-1 with TRBJ1-5; D uncertain. The length of the CDR3 is 13 residues. Germline CDR1 and CDR2: DFQATT and SNEGSKA (reference sequence). V lost 1 base and J lost 0, with 4 bases in between. The CDR3 here is CSARGVSNQPQHF. The DNA for the CDR3 is TGCAGTGCTAGAGGGGTTAGCAATCAGCCCCAGCATTTT.

In this sample, this clonotype turned up a few times. The rearrangement links TRBV7-2 to TRBJ2-7, with a possible D match to TRBD1 (5 bases). V was cut by 2 bases and J by 3 bases, with 11 bases left in between. The CDR3 has 14 residues. Germline-derived CDR1 and CDR2 are SGHTA and FQGNSA. CDR3 nucleotides: TGTGCCAGCAGCTTAACGGACACCGACTACGAGCAGTACTTC. Its protein is CASSLTDTDYEQYF.

This clonotype was seen only a few times. This chain links TRBV28 with TRBJ2-7; TRBD1 matches at 10 bases. Germline loops: CDR1 MDHEN, CDR2 SYDVKM. The J segment lost 8 bases and the V segment lost 8 bases, leaving 9 bases of the junction unmatched. The length of the CDR3 is 13 residues. The CDR3 loop reads CASGQGGDWKQYF. CDR3 coding DNA: TGTGCCAGCGGACAGGGGGGCGACTGGAAGCAGTACTTC.

The chain is built from TRBV12-3 or TRBV12-4 and TRBJ2-7; TRBD2 might be the D (5 bases). The CDR3 covers 12 residues. V was clipped by 5 bases and J by 9 bases, with 14 bases between them. The CDR3 loop reads CASSVRAQMQYF. In nucleotides, the CDR3 is TGTGCCAGCAGTGTGAGGGCCCAAATGCAGTACTTC.

This clonotype was observed a handful of times. The rearrangement links TRBV7-9 to TRBJ1-1; D may be TRBD1 (5 bases). The CDR3 contains 14 residues. V was clipped by 1 base and J by 4 bases, with 10 bases between them. Germline CDR1 is SEHNR and CDR2 is FQNEAQ (reference sequence). The CDR3, as DNA: TGTGCCAGCAGCTTAGAAACGGGGGGCACTGAAGCTTTCTTT. The encoded protein is CASSLETGGTEAFF. Complete variable domain (other parts from reference TRBV7-9 and TRBJ1-1): DTGVSQNPRHKITKRGQNVTFRCDPISEHNRLYWYRQTLGQGPEFLTYFQNEAQLEKSRLLSDRFSAERPKGSFSTLEIQRTEQGDSAMYLCASSLETGGTEAFFGQGTRLTVV.

This rearrangement joins TRBV20-1 to TRBJ2-3; D is unresolved. The CDR3 is 15 residues long. Germline CDR1 is DFQATT and CDR2 is SNEGSKA (reference sequence). V lost 2 bases and J lost 1, with 13 bases in between. As DNA, the CDR3 is TGCAGTGCTAGATCCCAACACGATCGCACAGATACGCAGTATTTT. This codes for CSARSQHDRTDTQYF.

The chain carries TRBV27 and TRBJ2-5; 8 bases line up with TRBD2. In germline, CDR1 is MNHEY, CDR2 SMNVEV (reference sequence). CDR3 size: 14 residues. V dropped 6 bases and J dropped 4; count of bases not matched to a gene: 7. The CDR3 is CASRPRGGLETQYF. CDR3 DNA sequence: TGTGCCAGCAGACCACGGGGGGGCTTAGAGACCCAGTACTTC.